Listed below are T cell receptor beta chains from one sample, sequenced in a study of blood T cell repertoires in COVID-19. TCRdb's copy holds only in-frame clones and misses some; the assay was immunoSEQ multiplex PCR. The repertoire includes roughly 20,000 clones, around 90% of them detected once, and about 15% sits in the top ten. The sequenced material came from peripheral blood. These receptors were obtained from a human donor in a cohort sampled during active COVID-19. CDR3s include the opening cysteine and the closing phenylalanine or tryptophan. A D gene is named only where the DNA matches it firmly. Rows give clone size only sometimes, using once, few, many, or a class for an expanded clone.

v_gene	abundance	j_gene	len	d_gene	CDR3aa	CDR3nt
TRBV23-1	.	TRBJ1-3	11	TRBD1	CASSHGDRLYF	TGCGCCAGCAGTCACGGGGACAGGTTATATTTT
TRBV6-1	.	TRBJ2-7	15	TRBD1	CASSDPGTATYEQYF	TGTGCCAGCAGTGATCCGGGGACAGCAACTTACGAGCAGTACTTC
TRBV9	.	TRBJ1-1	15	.	CASSVDSFMNTEAFF	TGTGCCAGCAGCGTAGACAGTTTCATGAACACTGAAGCTTTCTTT
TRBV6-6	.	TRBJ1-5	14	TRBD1	CASSSDRVWQPQHF	TGTGCCAGCAGTTCGGACAGGGTTTGGCAGCCCCAGCATTTT
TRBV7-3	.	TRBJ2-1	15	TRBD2	CASSLVLAGVSEQFF	TGTGCCAGCAGCTTAGTCCTAGCGGGAGTTTCTGAGCAGTTCTTC
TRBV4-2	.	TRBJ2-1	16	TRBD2	CASSRTSGALYNEQFF	TGTGCCAGCAGCCGCACTAGCGGGGCCCTTTACAATGAGCAGTTCTTC
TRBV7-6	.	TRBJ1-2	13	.	CASTSLQGLGYTF	TGTGCCAGCACCTCACTGCAGGGGTTGGGCTACACCTTC
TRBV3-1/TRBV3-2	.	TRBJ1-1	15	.	CASTDRRGLSTEAFF	TGTGCCAGCACCGACCGCCGGGGTTTAAGCACTGAAGCTTTCTTT
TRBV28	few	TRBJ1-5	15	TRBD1	CASSSPTGGFQPQHF	TGTGCCAGCAGTTCCCCTACAGGGGGGTTTCAGCCCCAGCATTTT
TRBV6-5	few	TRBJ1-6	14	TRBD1	CASRGQGYNSPLHF	TGTGCCAGCAGAGGACAGGGTTATAATTCACCCCTCCACTTT
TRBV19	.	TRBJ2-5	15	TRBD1	CASSGETGFGETQYF	TGTGCCAGTAGTGGAGAGACAGGGTTTGGAGAGACCCAGTACTTC
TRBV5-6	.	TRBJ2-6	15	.	CASSFSSSGANVLTF	TGTGCCAGCAGCTTCTCGAGCTCTGGGGCCAACGTCCTGACTTTC
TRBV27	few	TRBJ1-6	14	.	CASSLEQANSPLHF	TGTGCCAGCAGTTTGGAACAGGCGAATTCACCCCTCCACTTT
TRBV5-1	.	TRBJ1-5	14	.	CASSFGGRDQPQHF	TGCGCCAGCAGCTTTGGGGGCCGCGATCAGCCCCAGCATTTT
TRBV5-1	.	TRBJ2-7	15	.	CASRNAVTRSYEQYF	TGCGCCAGCAGAAACGCAGTGACACGCTCCTACGAGCAGTACTTC
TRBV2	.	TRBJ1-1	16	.	CASSEGGRRVNTEAFF	TGTGCCAGCAGTGAGGGGGGGCGTAGGGTGAACACTGAAGCTTTCTTT
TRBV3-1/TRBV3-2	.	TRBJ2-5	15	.	CASSHALPPQETQYF	TGTGCCAGCAGCCACGCCCTTCCACCCCAGGAGACCCAGTACTTC
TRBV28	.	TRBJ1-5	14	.	CASRAGARNQPQHF	TGTGCCAGCAGGGCTGGGGCGCGCAATCAGCCCCAGCATTTT
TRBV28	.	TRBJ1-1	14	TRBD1	CASSSTTGDAEAFF	TGTGCCAGCAGTTCTACCACAGGGGACGCCGAAGCTTTCTTT
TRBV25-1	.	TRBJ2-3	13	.	CASSRAGTDTQYF	TGTGCCAGCAGCAGGGCAGGCACAGATACGCAGTATTTT
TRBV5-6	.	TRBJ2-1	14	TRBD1	CASSVGGQGIKQFF	TGTGCCAGCAGCGTTGGCGGACAGGGTATTAAACAGTTCTTC
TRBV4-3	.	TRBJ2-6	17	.	CASSQGASSSGANVLTF	TGCGCCAGCAGCCAAGGGGCGTCCAGCTCTGGGGCCAACGTCCTGACTTTC
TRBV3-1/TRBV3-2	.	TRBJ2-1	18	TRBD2	CASSQMGGLAGSYNEQFF	TGTGCCAGCAGCCAGATGGGGGGACTAGCGGGTTCCTACAATGAGCAGTTCTTC
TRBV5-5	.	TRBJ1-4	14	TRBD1	CASQLTGGGEKLFF	TGTGCCAGTCAACTGACAGGGGGCGGTGAAAAACTGTTTTTT
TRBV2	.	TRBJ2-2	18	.	CASSVQPPTGLNTGELFF	TGTGCCAGCAGCGTCCAACCCCCCACAGGGCTGAACACCGGGGAGCTGTTTTTT
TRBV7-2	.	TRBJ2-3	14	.	CASSLRGFTDTQYF	TGTGCCAGCAGCTTAAGGGGCTTCACAGATACGCAGTATTTT
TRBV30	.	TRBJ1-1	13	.	CAWTNGGNTEAFF	TGTGCCTGGACCAACGGGGGGAACACTGAAGCTTTCTTT
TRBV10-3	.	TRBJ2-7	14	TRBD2	CAISTSGSVHEQYF	TGTGCCATCAGTACTAGCGGGAGCGTCCACGAGCAGTACTTC
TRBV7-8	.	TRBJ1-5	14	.	CASSLQGGNQPQHF	TGTGCCAGCAGCCTACAGGGCGGCAATCAGCCCCAGCATTTT
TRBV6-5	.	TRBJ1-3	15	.	CASTNSGVPGNTIYF	TGTGCCAGCACCAACTCCGGGGTACCCGGAAACACCATATATTTT
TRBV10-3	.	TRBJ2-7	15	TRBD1	CAISVAGQGSYEQYF	TGTGCCATCAGTGTCGCGGGACAGGGCTCCTACGAGCAGTACTTC
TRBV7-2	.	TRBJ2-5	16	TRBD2	CASSLVAGGPQETQYF	TGTGCCAGCAGCTTAGTGGCGGGGGGGCCGCAAGAGACCCAGTACTTC
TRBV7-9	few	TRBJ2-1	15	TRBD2	CASSSFGRGLVEQFF	TGTGCCAGCAGCTCCTTCGGGAGGGGACTTGTGGAGCAGTTCTTC
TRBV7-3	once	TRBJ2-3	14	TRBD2	CASSRAGGTDTQYF	TGTGCCAGCAGCCGCGCGGGGGGCACAGATACGCAGTATTTT
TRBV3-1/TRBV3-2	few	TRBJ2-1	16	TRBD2	CASSPTSGGFDNEQFF	TGTGCCAGCAGCCCGACTAGCGGGGGATTCGACAATGAGCAGTTCTTC
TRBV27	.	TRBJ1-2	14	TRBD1	CASSSRGVRGGYTF	TGTGCCAGCAGTTCCAGGGGGGTCCGCGGAGGCTACACCTTC
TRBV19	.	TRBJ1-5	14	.	CASSKTGSNQPQHF	TGTGCCAGTAGCAAGACAGGTAGCAATCAGCCCCAGCATTTT
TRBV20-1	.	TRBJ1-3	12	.	CSASAQENTIYF	TGCAGTGCTAGTGCCCAGGAAAACACCATATATTTT
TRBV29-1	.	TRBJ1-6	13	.	CSAKDKYNSPLHF	TGCAGCGCTAAGGACAAGTATAATTCACCCCTCCACTTT
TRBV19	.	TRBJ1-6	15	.	CASIQDISYNSPLHF	TGTGCCAGTATACAGGACATCTCCTATAATTCACCCCTCCACTTT
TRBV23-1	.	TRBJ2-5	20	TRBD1	CASSQSRTGLNGPVEETQYF	TGCGCCAGCAGTCAATCCAGGACAGGGTTAAACGGCCCGGTCGAAGAGACCCAGTACTTC
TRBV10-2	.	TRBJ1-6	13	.	CASSENGGSPLHF	TGCGCCAGCAGTGAGAACGGGGGATCACCCCTCCACTTT
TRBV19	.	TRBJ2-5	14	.	CASSLAGPQETQYF	TGTGCCAGTAGTCTCGCGGGTCCCCAAGAGACCCAGTACTTC
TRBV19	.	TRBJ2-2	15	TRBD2	CASNLAGSGLGELFF	TGTGCCAGTAATCTAGCGGGGTCCGGGCTCGGGGAGCTGTTTTTT
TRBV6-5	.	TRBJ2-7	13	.	CASTPSMGAEQYF	TGTGCCTCCACCCCTTCCATGGGCGCCGAGCAGTACTTC
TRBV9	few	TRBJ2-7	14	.	CASSPGTPLYEQYF	TGTGCCAGCAGCCCCGGGACACCCCTATACGAGCAGTACTTC
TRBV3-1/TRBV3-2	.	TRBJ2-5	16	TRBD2	CASSQGSLAGGETQYF	TGTGCCAGCAGCCAGGGGTCACTAGCGGGAGGGGAGACCCAGTACTTC
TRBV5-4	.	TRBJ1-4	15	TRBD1	CASSRGDREYEKLFF	TGTGCCAGCAGCCGGGGGGACAGGGAGTATGAAAAACTGTTTTTT
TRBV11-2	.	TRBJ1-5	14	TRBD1	CASSLGTGNQPQHF	TGTGCCAGCAGCTTAGGGACAGGGAATCAGCCCCAGCATTTT
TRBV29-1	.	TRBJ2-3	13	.	CSVSGEVRDTQYF	TGCAGCGTTTCCGGGGAGGTCAGAGATACGCAGTATTTT
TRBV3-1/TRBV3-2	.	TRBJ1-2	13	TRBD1	CASSYGTALGYTF	TGTGCCAGCAGCTACGGGACAGCCCTTGGCTACACCTTC
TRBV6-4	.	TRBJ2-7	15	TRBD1	CASSVCRDRTYEQYF	TGTGCCAGCAGTGTCTGCCGGGACAGGACCTACGAGCAGTACTTC
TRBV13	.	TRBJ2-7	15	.	CASSFRGQVAYEQYF	TGTGCCAGCAGCTTTCGAGGGCAAGTCGCCTACGAGCAGTACTTC
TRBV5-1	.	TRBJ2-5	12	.	CASRQGQETQYF	TGCGCCAGCAGACAGGGCCAAGAGACCCAGTACTTC
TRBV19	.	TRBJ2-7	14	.	CASSPGTQSYEQYF	TGTGCCAGTAGTCCAGGGACACAATCCTACGAGCAGTACTTC